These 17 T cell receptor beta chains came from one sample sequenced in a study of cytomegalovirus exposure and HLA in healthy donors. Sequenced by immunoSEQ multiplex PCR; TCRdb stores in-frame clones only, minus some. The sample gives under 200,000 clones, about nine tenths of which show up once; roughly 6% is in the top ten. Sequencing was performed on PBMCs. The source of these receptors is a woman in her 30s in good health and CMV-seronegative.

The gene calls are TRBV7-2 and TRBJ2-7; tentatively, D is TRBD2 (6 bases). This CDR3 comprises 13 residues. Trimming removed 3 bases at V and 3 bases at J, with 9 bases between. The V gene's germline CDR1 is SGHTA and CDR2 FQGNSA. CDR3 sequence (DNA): TGTGCCAGCAGCTTCGGGGGACTCTACGAGCAGTACTTC. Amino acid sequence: CASSFGGLYEQYF.

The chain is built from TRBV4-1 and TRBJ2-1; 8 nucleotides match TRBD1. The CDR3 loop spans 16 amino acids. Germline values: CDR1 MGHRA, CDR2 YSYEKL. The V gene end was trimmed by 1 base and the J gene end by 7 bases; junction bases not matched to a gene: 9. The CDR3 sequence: CASSQGDNRGWNEQFF. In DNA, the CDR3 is TGCGCCAGCAGCCAAGGGGATAACAGGGGGTGGAATGAGCAGTTCTTC.

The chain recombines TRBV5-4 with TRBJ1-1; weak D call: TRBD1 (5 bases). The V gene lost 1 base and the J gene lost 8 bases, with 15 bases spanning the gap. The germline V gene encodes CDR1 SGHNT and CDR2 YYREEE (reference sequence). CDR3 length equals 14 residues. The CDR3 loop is CASSLRWGSGEAFF. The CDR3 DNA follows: TGTGCCAGCAGCTTGCGTTGGGGCAGCGGGGAAGCTTTCTTT.

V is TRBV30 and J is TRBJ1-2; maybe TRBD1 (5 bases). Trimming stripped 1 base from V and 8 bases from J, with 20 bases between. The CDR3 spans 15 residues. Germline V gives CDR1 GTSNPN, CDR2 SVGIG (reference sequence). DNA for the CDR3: TGTGCCTGGAGTGCACACAGGTACTTCTATGGCGGCTACACCTTC. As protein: CAWSAHRYFYGGYTF.

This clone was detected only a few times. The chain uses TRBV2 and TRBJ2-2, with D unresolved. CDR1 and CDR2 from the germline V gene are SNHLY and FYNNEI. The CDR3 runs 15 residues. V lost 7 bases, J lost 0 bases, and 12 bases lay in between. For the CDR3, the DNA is TGTGCCAGCAAGACGGTCCGAACGAACACCGGGGAGCTGTTTTTT. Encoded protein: CASKTVRTNTGELFF.

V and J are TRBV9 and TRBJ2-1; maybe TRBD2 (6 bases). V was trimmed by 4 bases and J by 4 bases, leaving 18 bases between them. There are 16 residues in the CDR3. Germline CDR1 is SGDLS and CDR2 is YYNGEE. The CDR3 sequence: CASSPPGSGEYNEQFF. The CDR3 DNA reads TGTGCCAGCAGCCCGCCGGGTAGCGGTGAATACAATGAGCAGTTCTTC.

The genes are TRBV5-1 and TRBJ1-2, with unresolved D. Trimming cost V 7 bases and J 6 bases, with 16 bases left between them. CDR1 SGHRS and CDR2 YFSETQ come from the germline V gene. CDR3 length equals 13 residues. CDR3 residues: CASWSHTHNGYTF. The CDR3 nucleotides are TGCGCCAGCTGGTCGCACACCCACAATGGCTACACCTTC.

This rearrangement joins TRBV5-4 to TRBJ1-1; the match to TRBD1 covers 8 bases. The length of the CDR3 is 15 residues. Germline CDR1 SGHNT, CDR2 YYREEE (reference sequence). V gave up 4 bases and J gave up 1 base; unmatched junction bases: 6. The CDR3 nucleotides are TGTGCCAGCAGCCCGGACAGGGTTGGGAACACTGAAGCTTTCTTT. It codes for CASSPDRVGNTEAFF.

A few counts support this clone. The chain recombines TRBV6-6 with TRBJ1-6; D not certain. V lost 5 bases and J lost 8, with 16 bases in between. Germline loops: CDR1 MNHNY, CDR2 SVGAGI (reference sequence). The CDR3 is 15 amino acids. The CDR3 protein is CASSAGRTRDSPLHF. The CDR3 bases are TGTGCCAGCAGTGCCGGACGTACAAGGGATTCACCCCTCCACTTT.

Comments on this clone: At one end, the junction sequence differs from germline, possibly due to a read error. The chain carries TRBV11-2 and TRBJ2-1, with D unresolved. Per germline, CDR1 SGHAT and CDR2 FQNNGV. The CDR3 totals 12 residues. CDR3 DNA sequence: TGTGCCAGCAGCTTAGATCTGGGTAGGTTGGTCTTC. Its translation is CASSLDLGRLVF.

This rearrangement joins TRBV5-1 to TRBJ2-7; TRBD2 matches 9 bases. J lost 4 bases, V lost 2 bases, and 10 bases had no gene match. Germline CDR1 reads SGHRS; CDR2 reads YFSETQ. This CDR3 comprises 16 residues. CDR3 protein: CASSFGEAGGWYEQYF. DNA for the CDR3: TGCGCCAGCAGCTTTGGCGAAGCGGGAGGTTGGTACGAGCAGTACTTC.

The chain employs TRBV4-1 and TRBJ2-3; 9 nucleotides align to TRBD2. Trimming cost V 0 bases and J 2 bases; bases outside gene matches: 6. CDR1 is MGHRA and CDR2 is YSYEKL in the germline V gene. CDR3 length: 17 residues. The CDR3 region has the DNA TGCGCCAGCAGCCAAGAATCTAGCGGGGTTATCACAGATACGCAGTATTTT. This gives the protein CASSQESSGVITDTQYF.

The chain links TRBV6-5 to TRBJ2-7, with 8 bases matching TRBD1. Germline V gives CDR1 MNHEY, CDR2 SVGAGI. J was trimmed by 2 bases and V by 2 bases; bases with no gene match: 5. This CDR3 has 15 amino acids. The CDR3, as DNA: TGTGCCAGCAGTTACGGACAGGGATGGCCCTACGAGCAGTACTTC. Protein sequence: CASSYGQGWPYEQYF.

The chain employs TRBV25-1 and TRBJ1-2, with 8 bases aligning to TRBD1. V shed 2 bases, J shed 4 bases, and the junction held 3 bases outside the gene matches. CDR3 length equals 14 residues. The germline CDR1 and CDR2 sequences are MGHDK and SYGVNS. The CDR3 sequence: CASSEPGTGYGYTF. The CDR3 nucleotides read TGTGCCAGCAGTGAACCCGGGACAGGCTATGGCTACACCTTC.

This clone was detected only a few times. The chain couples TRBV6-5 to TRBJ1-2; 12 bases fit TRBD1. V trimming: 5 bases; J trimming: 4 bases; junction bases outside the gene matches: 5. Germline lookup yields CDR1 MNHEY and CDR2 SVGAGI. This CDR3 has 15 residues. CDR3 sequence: CASSPGTGGGYGYTF. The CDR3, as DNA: TGTGCCAGCAGTCCAGGGACAGGGGGCGGCTATGGCTACACCTTC.

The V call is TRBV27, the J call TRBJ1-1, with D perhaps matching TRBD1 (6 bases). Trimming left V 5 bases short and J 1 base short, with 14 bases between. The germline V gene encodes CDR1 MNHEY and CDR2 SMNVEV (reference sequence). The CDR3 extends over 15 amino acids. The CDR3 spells CASSSPGGGNTEAFF. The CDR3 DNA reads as TGTGCCAGCAGTAGCCCGGGGGGCGGGAACACTGAAGCTTTCTTT.

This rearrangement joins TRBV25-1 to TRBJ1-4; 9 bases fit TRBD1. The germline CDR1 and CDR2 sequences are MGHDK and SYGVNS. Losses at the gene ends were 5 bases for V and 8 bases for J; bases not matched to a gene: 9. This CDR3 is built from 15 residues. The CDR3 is CASSKQQGAGEKLFF. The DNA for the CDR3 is TGTGCCAGCAGTAAACAACAGGGGGCTGGCGAAAAACTGTTTTTT.